This TCR beta chain was obtained from a study of shared clonotypes between healthy human individuals. Whole-study context: Three CD4 naive, three CD4 memory, two CD8 naive and one CD8 memory plate were used per donor.

The CDR3 spans 15 residues. V lost 2 bases and J 8 bases, leaving 19 bases between the germline ends. Germline values: CDR1 SGHDT, CDR2 YYEEEE. At deep level, the assay was performed. Sequencing used immunoSEQ multiplex PCR; TCRdb keeps in-frame clones, though not all of them. This table has about 2.3 million clones, over 85% appearing once. V is TRBV5-6 and J is TRBJ1-2; unclear D gene. This receptor was obtained from a man aged 18-30 years in good health. Some clones in this sample may be carry-over from other donors' samples. Sequenced input: naive CD4+ T cells from PBMCs. Specified subset: CD45RA+ positively selected. The DNA of the CDR3 is TGTGCCAGCAGCTTCGATATAGACACGAGACGGGGCTACACCTTC. Its translation is CASSFDIDTRRGYTF. Combining the CDR3 with reference TRBV5-6 and TRBJ1-2 gives the whole variable domain DAGVTQSPTHLIKTRGQQVTLRCSPKSGHDTVSWYQQALGQGPQFIFQYYEEEERQRGNFPDRFSGHQFPNYSSELNVNALLLGDSALYLCASSFDIDTRRGYTFGSGTRLTVV.